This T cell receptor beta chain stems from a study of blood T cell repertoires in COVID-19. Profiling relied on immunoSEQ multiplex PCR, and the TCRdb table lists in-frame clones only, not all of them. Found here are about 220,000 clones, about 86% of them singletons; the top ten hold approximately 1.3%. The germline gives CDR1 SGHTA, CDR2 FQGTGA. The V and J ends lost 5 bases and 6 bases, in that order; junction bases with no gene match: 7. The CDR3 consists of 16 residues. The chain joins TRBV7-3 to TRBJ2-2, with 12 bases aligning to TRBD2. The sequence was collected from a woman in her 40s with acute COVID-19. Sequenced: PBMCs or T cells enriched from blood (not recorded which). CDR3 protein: CASSLQLAGGPGELFF. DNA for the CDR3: TGTGCCAGCAGCCTCCAACTAGCGGGGGGTCCCGGGGAGCTGTTTTTT.